This TCR beta chain was sequenced during a study of beta chain features in type 1 diabetes. Expressed TCRB transcripts were sequenced after all isolated RNA was converted to cDNA. Profiling relied on immunoSEQ multiplex PCR, and the TCRdb table lists in-frame clones only, not all of them. Among roughly 14,000 clones listed, approximately 47% were seen once. This clone has more than one count but fewer than ten. The V gene lost 0 bases and the J gene lost 0 bases, with 10 bases spanning the gap. Germline values: CDR1 SGHRS, CDR2 YFSETQ. There are 16 residues in the CDR3. Sequences were obtained from stem cell memory CD4+ T cells from blood. The V and J genes are TRBV5-1 and TRBJ2-1; D is perhaps TRBD2 (5 bases). This receptor was obtained from a woman aged 40 to 50 in good health. The DNA for the CDR3 is TGCGCCAGCAGCTTGGCGGGGTCAAGCTCCTACAATGAGCAGTTCTTC. Protein product: CASSLAGSSSYNEQFF.